This TCR beta chain was sequenced during a study of T-cell memory formation after mild COVID-19 (dated by TCRdb to about 2021). About the study as a whole: Most TCR sequence clusters were specific to one of the two donors. In a couple of donors, T-cell clones that expanded and contracted after mild COVID-19 were tracked by sequencing TCRalpha and TCRbeta repertoires over time. The cohort comprised two young, previously healthy adult volunteers, one female and one male. General findings and caveats noted by the study authors: Some responding clones were detected in pre-infection memory, which suggested that pre-existing cross-reactive memory T cells had joined the SARS-CoV-2 response. Whether the second-wave clones peaking on day 37 were SARS-CoV-2 specific was not confirmed. Clones contracting from day 15 to 85 had balanced CD4/CD8 phenotypes, while a second wave expanding from day 15 to 37 was biased towards CD4+. The study covered only a couple of mild cases, and larger cohorts including severe cases with pre-infection samples were considered necessary. Contracting CD4+ clones were located mainly in the CM and EM memory subsets, whereas CD8+ clones were found to be enriched in EMRA.

This sample was sequenced with an Illumina NovaSeq 6000. TCRalpha and TCRbeta cDNA libraries were built by 5'RACE with constant-segment primers, adding sample barcodes and unique molecular identifiers. Trizol reagent was used to extract RNA from every sample. Amplification of the libraries took two PCR steps, and the second step added a second sample barcode plus Illumina TruSeq adapters. The libraries were sequenced on an Illumina NovaSeq using 2 x 150 bp paired-end reads. In the source study's methods: With migec v1.2.7, reads were demultiplexed and then collapsed into UMI-guided consensus sequences. Using mixcr v2.1.11, the UMI consensuses were aligned to TRA and TRB V and J templates and assembled into clonotypes. A clonotype was counted as expanded or contracted only when both edgeR and NoisET called the clonotype significant, with the noise models trained on biological replicates. For edgeR calls, the thresholds were a false discovery rate-adjusted p below 0.01 and a log2 fold-change of 1. As an exploratory analysis of dynamics, PCA with hierarchical clustering was applied to max-normalized trajectories of the 1000 most abundant clonotypes. Separately sequenced CD4+ and CD8+ repertoires were used to assign the CD4 or CD8 phenotype of responding clones. TCRdb ran its own pipeline on the public reads, namely fastp trimming at Q25 and MiXCR clone calling, and kept in-frame beta chains. Each CDR3 protein appears once, grouped with its most common genes and DNA. None of the V and J calls come from the authors' own analysis; TCRdb made them. This sample holds roughly 200,000 distinct CDR3 sequences; about 16% were observed only once. The ten top clones hold approximately 2.4% of the sample.

Comments on this clonotype: This clone's antigen is unknown. No base quality information exists; no much larger clone differs at one position.

The germline V gene encodes CDR1 DFQATT and CDR2 SNEGSKA (reference sequence). The CDR3 holds 14 amino acids from the cysteine to the phenylalanine. Here the CDR3 DNA is all that survives: 42 bases in frame from base 1. Trimming at the junction amounts to 2 bases on V and 0 bases on J, and the germline ends lie 9 bases apart. Ficoll-Paque density gradient centrifugation was the method used to isolate PBMCs. The rearrangement joined TRBV20-1 to TRBJ2-3; the D gene is perhaps TRBD2, from 5 matching bases. Sequencing input: PBMCs or a T cell subset sorted from them (not recorded which). The TCR was taken from an adult woman who had mild COVID-19 (a few samples of this study predate the infection). The sample titles of this study are shuffled in the database, so cell type and time point are left out; the donor was told from shared clones. The CDR3 here reads CSARPGLSTDTQYF. The DNA reads TGCAGTGCTAGACCCGGACTTAGCACAGATACGCAGTATTTT.